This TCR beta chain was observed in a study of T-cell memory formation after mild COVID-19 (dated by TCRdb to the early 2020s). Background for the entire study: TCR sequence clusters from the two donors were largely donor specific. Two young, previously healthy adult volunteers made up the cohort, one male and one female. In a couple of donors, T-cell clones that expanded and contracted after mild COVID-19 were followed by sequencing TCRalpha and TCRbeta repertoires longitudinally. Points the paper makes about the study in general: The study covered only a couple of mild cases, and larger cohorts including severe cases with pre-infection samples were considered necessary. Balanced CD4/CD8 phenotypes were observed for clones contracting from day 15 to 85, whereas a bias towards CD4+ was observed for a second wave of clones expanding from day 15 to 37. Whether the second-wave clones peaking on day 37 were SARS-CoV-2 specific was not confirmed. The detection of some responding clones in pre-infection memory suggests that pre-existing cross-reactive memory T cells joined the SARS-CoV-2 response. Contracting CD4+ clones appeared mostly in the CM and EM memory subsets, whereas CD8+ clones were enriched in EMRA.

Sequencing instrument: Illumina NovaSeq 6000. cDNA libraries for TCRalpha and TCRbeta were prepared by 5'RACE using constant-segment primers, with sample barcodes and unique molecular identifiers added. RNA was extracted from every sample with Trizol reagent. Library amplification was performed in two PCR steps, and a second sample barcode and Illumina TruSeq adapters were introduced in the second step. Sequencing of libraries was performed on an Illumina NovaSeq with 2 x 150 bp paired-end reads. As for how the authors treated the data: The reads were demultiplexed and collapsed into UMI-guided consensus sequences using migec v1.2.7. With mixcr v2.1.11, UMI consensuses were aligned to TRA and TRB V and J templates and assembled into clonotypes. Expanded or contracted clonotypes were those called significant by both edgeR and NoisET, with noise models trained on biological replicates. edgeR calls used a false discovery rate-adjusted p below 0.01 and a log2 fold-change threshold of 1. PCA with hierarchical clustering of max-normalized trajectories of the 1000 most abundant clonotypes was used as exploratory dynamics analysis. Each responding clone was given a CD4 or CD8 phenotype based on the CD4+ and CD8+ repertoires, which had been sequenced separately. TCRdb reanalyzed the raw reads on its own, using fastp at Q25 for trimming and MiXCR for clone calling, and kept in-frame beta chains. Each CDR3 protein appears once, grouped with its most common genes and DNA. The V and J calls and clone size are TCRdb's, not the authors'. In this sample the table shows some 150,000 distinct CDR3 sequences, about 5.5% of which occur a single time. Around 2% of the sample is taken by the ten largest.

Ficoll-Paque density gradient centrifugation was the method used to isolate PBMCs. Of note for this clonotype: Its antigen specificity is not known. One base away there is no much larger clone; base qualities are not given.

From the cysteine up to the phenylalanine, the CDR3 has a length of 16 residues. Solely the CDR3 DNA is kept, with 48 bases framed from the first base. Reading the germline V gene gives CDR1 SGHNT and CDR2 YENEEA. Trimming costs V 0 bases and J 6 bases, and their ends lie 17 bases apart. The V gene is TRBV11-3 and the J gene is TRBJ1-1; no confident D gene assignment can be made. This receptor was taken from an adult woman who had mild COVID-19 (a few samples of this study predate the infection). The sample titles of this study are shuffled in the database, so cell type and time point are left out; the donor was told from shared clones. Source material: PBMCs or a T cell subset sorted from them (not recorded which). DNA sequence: TGTGCCAGCAGCTTAGAAGTTAGCCGCCCTTCTTCTGAAGCTTTCTTT. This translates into CASSLEVSRPSSEAFF.